This TCR beta chain emerged from a study of T cells in Graves' hyperthyroidism and ophthalmopathy. About the research overall: Initial diagnosis, before any treatment, was when peripheral blood was collected.

This clonotype has a single count. The germline V gene has CDR1 MDHEN and CDR2 SYDVKM. The CDR3 is made up of 15 amino acids. The J segment lost 7 bases and the V segment lost 5 bases, leaving 12 bases of the junction unmatched. What was amplified from RNA transcripts were TCR beta CDR3 regions. The HTBI primer set served for first-round RT-PCR of the TCR CDR3. TCRdb processed the multiplex PCR reads anew with MiXCR; each CDR3 protein has one entry. The profile shows more than 500,000 distinct CDR3 sequences, roughly 15% of them singletons. Ophthalmopathy cases scored 3 or more on the Clinical Activity Score and 4 or more on NOSPECS grade, with duration below 3 months. Diagnostic decisions used clinical symptoms, serum thyroxine and TRAb, thyroid ultrasound and orbital computed tomography. Each 10 ml fresh peripheral blood draw supplied the PBMCs.

The chain has TRBV28 and TRBJ2-5, with 8 bases aligning to TRBD1. The source material was blood. This receptor was identified in a woman aged 40 to 49 with Graves' ophthalmopathy. The CDR3 DNA follows: TGTGCCAGCAGTACGGTCGGGACAGGCGACGGGACCCAGTACTTC. Encoded protein: CASSTVGTGDGTQYF.